The 24 T cell receptor beta chains below all came from one sample that was sequenced in a study of T cell responses to AZD1222 COVID-19 vaccine. Clones were read by immunoSEQ multiplex PCR, and TCRdb kept only the in-frame ones, dropping some. Of more than 140,000 clones in the sample, approximately 88% are singletons; the top ten hold approximately 3.6%. The sample was peripheral blood, taken on day 0 of MenACWY control vaccination. These receptors originate from an adult in good health.

The chain couples TRBV2 to TRBJ2-7; weak D call: TRBD1 (5 bases). The CDR3 loop spans 13 amino acids. Germline values: CDR1 SNHLY, CDR2 FYNNEI. Trimming cost V 10 bases and J 5 bases, with 18 bases left between them. The CDR3 is CATSSRGWDEQYF. In nucleotides, the CDR3 is TGTGCCACCTCCTCTAGGGGTTGGGACGAGCAGTACTTC.

The rearrangement uses TRBV28 and TRBJ2-1, with D possibly TRBD2 on 6 matching bases. CDR1 is MDHEN, CDR2 SYDVKM, per germline. This CDR3 comprises 12 residues. Trimming shortened V by 6 bases and J by 8 bases, and 11 bases separated the two germline ends. The CDR3 region is CASSYLAYEQFF. DNA for the CDR3: TGTGCCAGCAGCTATCTAGCGTATGAGCAGTTCTTC. The variable domain in full, completed from reference TRBV28 and TRBJ2-1, reads DVKVTQSSRYLVKRTGEKVFLECVQDMDHENMFWYRQDPGLGLRLIYFSYDVKMKEKGDIPEGYSVSREKKERFSLILESASTNQTSMYLCASSYLAYEQFFGPGTRLTVL.

The genes are TRBV30 and TRBJ1-1; D is uncertain. Germline V lookup: CDR1 GTSNPN, CDR2 SVGIG (reference sequence). The CDR3 spans 13 residues. The V end was cut by 0 bases, the J end by 1 base, with 6 bases between. This chain's CDR3 is CAWSVVSNTEAFF. In DNA, the CDR3 is TGTGCCTGGAGTGTGGTATCGAACACTGAAGCTTTCTTT.

The chain has TRBV3-1 (or the pseudogene TRBV3-2) and TRBJ1-5; tentative D call: TRBD1 (6 bases). V lost 5 bases to trimming and J lost 2 bases, with 10 bases between them. This CDR3 has 14 residues. CDR1 is LGHDT, CDR2 YNNKEL, per germline (reference sequence). The DNA of the CDR3 is TGTGCCAGCAGCATGGGGGCGGGCAATCAGCCCCAGCATTTT. Translated, it gives CASSMGAGNQPQHF.

The rearrangement links TRBV11-1 to TRBJ2-7; perhaps TRBD2 as D (5 bases). Trimming removed 1 base from V and 4 bases from J, with 17 bases in between. This CDR3 has 16 amino acids. Germline V gene lookup returns CDR1 SGHAT and CDR2 FQDESV (reference sequence). Written as DNA, the CDR3 is TGTGCCAGCAGCTTAGGGCGGTCAGCGGAAGGATACGAGCAGTACTTC. Translating gives CASSLGRSAEGYEQYF.

This clone was seen just once. The genes are TRBV3-1 (or the pseudogene TRBV3-2) and TRBJ1-5, with D perhaps TRBD1 (5 bases). From germline, CDR1 is LGHDT and CDR2 YNNKEL (reference sequence). The CDR3 is made up of 16 amino acids. With 1 base removed from V and 3 bases from J, the gap between germline ends came to 13 bases. CDR3 region: CASSQGGGSLNQPQHF. CDR3 DNA sequence: TGTGCCAGCAGCCAAGGGGGGGGGTCTCTCAATCAGCCCCAGCATTTT.

The chain carries TRBV6-5 and TRBJ1-6; TRBD1 matches at 7 bases. The germline CDR1 and CDR2 sequences are MNHEY and SVGAGI. V was clipped by 4 bases and J by 5 bases; unmatched bases: 2. This CDR3 region has 14 residues. The CDR3 region has the DNA TGTGCCAGCAGTTCGACAGGGAATAATTCACCCCTCCACTTT. Translated: CASSSTGNNSPLHF.

The chain combines TRBV5-1 with TRBJ1-5; D not resolved. CDR1 and CDR2 (germline): SGHRS, YFSETQ. Trimming removed 0 bases at V and 4 bases at J, with 8 bases between. The CDR3 is 14 amino acids. CDR3 in DNA: TGCGCCAGCAGCTTGGGGCAGGAGAATCAGCCCCAGCATTTT. It specifies CASSLGQENQPQHF.

This chain uses TRBV6-5 with TRBJ2-3; TRBD2 is a possible D gene (6 bases). The length of the CDR3 is 16 residues. Germline V CDR1 and CDR2: MNHEY, SVGAGI. Trimming took off 0 bases at V and 3 bases at J, with 13 bases between the two ends. The DNA for the CDR3 is TGTGCCAGCAGTTACTCGAGGAGGGCGGAGACAGATACGCAGTATTTT. It is translated as CASSYSRRAETDTQYF.

The rearrangement joins TRBV4-1 to TRBJ2-4; 10 bases agree with TRBD2. V shed 3 bases and J 4 bases; nucleotides not matched to a gene: 6. In germline, CDR1 is MGHRA, CDR2 YSYEKL. This CDR3 has 16 amino acids. The DNA for the CDR3 is TGCGCCAGCAGCCATGTAGCGGGGGGCTTGAAAAACATTCAGTACTTC. This encodes CASSHVAGGLKNIQYF.

The V and J genes are TRBV6-6 and TRBJ1-5; TRBD1 is a possible D gene (5 bases). The CDR3 length is 15 residues. V was pared by 0 bases and J by 1 base, with 7 bases between. In germline, CDR1 is MNHNY, CDR2 SVGAGI (reference sequence). This CDR3 reads CASSYSGQSNQPQHF. The CDR3 DNA is TGTGCCAGCAGTTACTCGGGGCAGAGCAATCAGCCCCAGCATTTT.

V and J are TRBV3-1 (or the pseudogene TRBV3-2) and TRBJ2-5; D is possibly TRBD1 (6 bases). CDR3 length equals 14 residues. The germline gives CDR1 LGHDT, CDR2 YNNKEL (reference sequence). V was trimmed by 1 base and J by 5 bases, leaving 11 bases between them. The DNA of the CDR3 is TGTGCCAGCAGCCAAGTAGGGGGTCCCGAGACCCAGTACTTC. As protein: CASSQVGGPETQYF.

V and J are TRBV28 and TRBJ1-1; TRBD1 is a possible D gene (6 bases). V was shortened by 6 bases and J by 10 bases, with 15 bases between the two germline ends. Germline values: CDR1 MDHEN, CDR2 SYDVKM. CDR3 length: 12 amino acids. The CDR3 nucleotides read TGTGCCAGCAGGTCGCCAGGGGAGGGAGCTTTCTTT. This codes for CASRSPGEGAFF.

This clone was counted once. The chain carries TRBV2 and TRBJ1-5; 7 bases match TRBD1. Trimming at V came to 4 bases and at J to 3 bases, leaving 6 bases not matched to a gene. Germline assignment: CDR1 SNHLY and CDR2 FYNNEI. The CDR3 extends over 15 amino acids. CDR3 nucleotide sequence: TGTGCCAGCAGTGGGGGACAGTCCGCCAATCAGCCCCAGCATTTT. Amino acid sequence: CASSGGQSANQPQHF.

The rearrangement uses TRBV5-1 and TRBJ2-2; 8 bases fit TRBD1. Germline lookup yields CDR1 SGHRS and CDR2 YFSETQ. Losses at the gene ends were 4 bases for V and 1 base for J; bases not matched to a gene: 3. The CDR3 is made up of 15 amino acids. CDR3 amino acids: CASSAGTGNTGELFF. CDR3 coding DNA: TGCGCCAGCAGCGCCGGGACAGGGAACACCGGGGAGCTGTTTTTT.

CDR3 in amino acids: CASSPRQGGSPLHF. Here the CDR3 DNA reads TGTGCCAGCTCACCCCGACAGGGCGGTTCACCCCTCCACTTT. V and J are TRBV18 and TRBJ1-6; TRBD1 matches 7 bases. The V gene's germline CDR1 is KGHSH and CDR2 LQKENI. CDR3 length equals 14 residues. Unmatched junction bases numbered 5, after V lost 3 bases and J lost 9 bases.

The rearrangement links TRBV3-1 (or the pseudogene TRBV3-2) to TRBJ2-3; D is perhaps TRBD1 (5 bases). The V gene lost 3 bases and the J gene lost 1 base, with 17 bases spanning the gap. CDR3 length equals 17 residues. Germline CDR1 LGHDT, CDR2 YNNKEL (reference sequence). CDR3: CASSHLGRGSGTDTQYF. The CDR3 DNA reads as TGTGCCAGCAGCCATTTGGGAAGGGGCTCGGGCACAGATACGCAGTATTTT.

The rearrangement joins TRBV4-3 to TRBJ2-1; D is undetermined. CDR3 size: 16 residues. Germline CDR1 LGHNA, CDR2 YSLEER. Trimming pared 0 bases from V and 3 bases from J, leaving 12 bases between. The CDR3: CASSQDIGFLYNEQFF. The CDR3 nucleotides are TGCGCCAGCAGCCAAGATATCGGATTCCTCTACAATGAGCAGTTCTTC.

V and J are TRBV6-5 and TRBJ2-2, with TRBD1 as a possible D gene (5 bases). The CDR3 covers 15 residues. Trimming stripped 2 bases from V and 5 bases from J, with 12 bases between. Germline V gene lookup returns CDR1 MNHEY and CDR2 SVGAGI. In nucleotides, the CDR3 is TGTGCCAGCAGTTACCCAGGGCGGAGTACCGGGGAGCTGTTTTTT. Translated: CASSYPGRSTGELFF.

The CDR3 DNA follows: TGTGCCAGCAGCGTAGGGGGTCTTGCCGGCTACACCTTC. This gives the protein CASSVGGLAGYTF. The chain combines TRBV9 with TRBJ1-2, with D unclear. V was cut by 0 bases and J by 8 bases, with 11 bases left in between. Germline V gene sequence: CDR1 SGDLS, CDR2 YYNGEE. The CDR3 length is 13 residues.

The chain uses TRBV7-3 and TRBJ2-1; perhaps TRBD1 as D (5 bases). Deletions cut 2 bases from V and 2 bases from J, with 13 bases between. The CDR3 totals 16 residues. Germline V CDR1 and CDR2: SGHTA, FQGTGA. Here the CDR3 reads CASSLRAREPYNEQFF. The DNA for the CDR3 is TGTGCCAGCAGCTTACGAGCCAGGGAACCCTACAATGAGCAGTTCTTC.

The chain joins TRBV10-3 to TRBJ1-2; tentative D call: TRBD1 (5 bases). CDR3 length: 13 residues. Germline V gives CDR1 ENHRY, CDR2 SYGVKD. Trimming stripped 3 bases from V and 4 bases from J, with 9 bases between. DNA of the CDR3: TGTGCCATCAGTGATGGTGGGGGCTATGGCTACACCTTC. The encoded protein is CAISDGGGYGYTF.

This clone was observed once. V usage is TRBV5-1 and J usage is TRBJ1-2; TRBD1 matches at 7 bases. After removal of 3 bases from V and 12 bases from J, the junction contained 14 bases not matched to a gene. The CDR3 spans 14 residues. Per the germline V gene, CDR1 is SGHRS and CDR2 is YFSETQ. The CDR3 is CASSSIPDREGDTF. DNA for the CDR3: TGCGCCAGCAGCTCCATCCCTGACAGGGAAGGGGACACCTTC.

V and J are TRBV7-9 and TRBJ1-6, with TRBD1 as a possible D gene (6 bases). The CDR3 is made up of 15 amino acids. Deletions cut 7 bases from V and 2 bases from J, with 12 bases between. Germline CDR1 SEHNR, CDR2 FQNEAQ (reference sequence). The CDR3 region has the DNA TGTGCCAGCACCCAGGGGAGGACCTATAATTCACCCCTCCACTTT. It codes for CASTQGRTYNSPLHF.